This entry concerns a single T cell receptor beta chain. These data originate in a study of blood T cell repertoires in COVID-19. Whole-study context: Sample material is recorded as cDNA or gDNA derived from T cells, B-cell-depleted T cells, or PBMCs.

Generated by immunoSEQ multiplex PCR, the TCRdb table keeps only in-frame clones and is missing some. The sample has about 440,000 clones; around nine tenths are singletons. The V gene's germline CDR1 is MRHNA and CDR2 SNTAGT. Trimming shortened V by 10 bases and J by 2 bases, and 16 bases separated the two germline ends. CDR3 size: 14 residues. The sequenced sample was peripheral blood. The receptor was derived from a woman aged 25-40 years with acute or convalescent COVID-19. The chain carries TRBV6-4 and TRBJ2-3, with D unclear. The CDR3 protein is CATKLNPDTDTQYF. The DNA for the CDR3 is TGTGCCACCAAACTCAATCCTGACACAGATACGCAGTATTTT.